The 19 T cell receptor beta chains below all came from one sample that was sequenced in a study of a mutant IDH1 vaccine in newly diagnosed glioma. Noted time point: week 5, during vaccination. In the vaccine, a single dose held 300 ug of the mutant IDH1 20-mer peptide, along with topical imiquimod. Their antigens remain unidentified. Produced via immunoSEQ multiplex PCR; TCRdb's table is partial and in-frame only. The table lists roughly 30,000 clones, roughly four fifths of them singletons. This specimen was PBMCs, taken from a glioma patient whose treatment included an IDH1 peptide vaccine. These receptors all stem from a man aged 25 to 45 with glioma.

The chain is built from TRBV7-6 and TRBJ2-1; D is undetermined. Germline lookup yields CDR1 SGHVS and CDR2 FNYEAQ. The V and J ends lost 1 base and 3 bases respectively, with 4 bases between them. The CDR3 is 13 amino acids. CDR3 nucleotide sequence: TGTGCCAGCAGCTTAGGGAGCTACAATGAGCAGTTCTTC. Amino acids: CASSLGSYNEQFF.

The chain couples TRBV9 to TRBJ2-7; D unresolved. The length of the CDR3 is 14 residues. The germline V gene has CDR1 SGDLS and CDR2 YYNGEE. Trimming removed 2 bases from V and 7 bases from J, with 16 bases in between. The CDR3: CASSVTSFTGEQYF. For the CDR3, the DNA is TGTGCCAGCAGCGTGACAAGTTTTACTGGGGAGCAGTACTTC.

The chain couples TRBV9 to TRBJ1-2; D is undetermined. Germline-derived CDR1 and CDR2 are SGDLS and YYNGEE. Trimming cost V 4 bases and J 4 bases, with 14 bases left between them. This CDR3 region has 14 residues. The CDR3 DNA follows: TGTGCCAGCAGCCCCCCGGGCACTATCTATGGCTACACCTTC. Amino acid sequence: CASSPPGTIYGYTF.

The V gene is TRBV7-9, the J gene TRBJ1-1; TRBD1 might be the D (5 bases). Per the germline V gene, CDR1 is SEHNR and CDR2 is FQNEAQ (reference sequence). This CDR3 spans 15 amino acids. V lost 3 bases and J 2 bases, leaving 13 bases between the germline ends. The CDR3 protein is CASSFFAGRNTEAFF. CDR3 DNA sequence: TGTGCCAGCAGCTTTTTTGCGGGACGCAACACTGAAGCTTTCTTT.

V gene TRBV10-3 combines with J gene TRBJ1-3, with unresolved D. The CDR3 spans 16 residues. The V and J ends lost 1 base and 4 bases respectively, with 14 bases between them. The germline V gene has CDR1 ENHRY and CDR2 SYGVKD. CDR3 residues: CAISEYTSSLGNTIYF. The CDR3 DNA reads as TGTGCCATCAGTGAGTACACGTCTTCCCTAGGAAACACCATATATTTT.

This clone was recorded once. DNA for the CDR3: TGTGCCAGCAGCCGCTTGGAAGGGGGGGCGTTCTACGAGCAGTACTTC. The encoded protein is CASSRLEGGAFYEQYF. This chain connects TRBV11-2 to TRBJ2-7; tentative D call: TRBD2 (7 bases). The CDR3 covers 16 residues. CDR1 and CDR2 from the germline V gene are SGHAT and FQNNGV. With 5 bases removed from V and 3 bases from J, the gap between germline ends came to 20 bases. Full variable domain (remainder filled in from reference TRBV11-2 and TRBJ2-7): EAGVAQSPRYKIIEKRQSVAFWCNPISGHATLYWYQQILGQGPKLLIQFQNNGVVDDSQLPKDRFSAERLKGVDSTLKIQPAKLEDSAVYLCASSRLEGGAFYEQYFGPGTRLTVT.

The chain is built from TRBV7-8 and TRBJ2-3, with a weak D call TRBD2 (7 bases). CDR1 is SGHVS, CDR2 FQNEAQ, per germline. V lost 0 bases and J lost 0, with 13 bases in between. The CDR3 is 17 amino acids. This chain's CDR3 is CASSLAGGRTSTDTQYF. DNA for the CDR3: TGTGCCAGCAGCTTAGCGGGGGGGCGGACTAGCACAGATACGCAGTATTTT.

The chain joins TRBV10-3 to TRBJ2-7, with 12 positions matching TRBD2. The CDR3 is 14 residues long. Losses at the gene ends were 6 bases for V and 4 bases for J; bases not matched to a gene: 4. Germline V lookup: CDR1 ENHRY, CDR2 SYGVKD. CDR3 loop: CAIRRTSGDYEQYF. The DNA of the CDR3 is TGTGCCATCAGGAGGACTAGCGGGGATTACGAGCAGTACTTC.

The CDR3 DNA follows: TGTGCCTGGAGTGGCCTAGAGGGGGGGGAGACCCAGTACTTC. Its translation: CAWSGLEGGETQYF. V gene TRBV30 combines with J gene TRBJ2-5; a weak D match, TRBD2 (7 bases). CDR3 size: 14 residues. Germline-derived CDR1 and CDR2 are GTSNPN and SVGIG (reference sequence). V was pared by 1 base and J by 5 bases, with 14 bases between.

The chain links TRBV9 to TRBJ2-1; 7 bases line up with TRBD2. The V gene's germline CDR1 is SGDLS and CDR2 YYNGEE. With V trimmed by 0 bases and J by 4 bases, 7 bases remained unmatched. The CDR3 is made up of 16 amino acids. The CDR3, as DNA: TGTGCCAGCAGCGTAGAACCCAGCGGGGCTTACAATGAGCAGTTCTTC. This sequence encodes CASSVEPSGAYNEQFF. Using reference TRBV9 and TRBJ2-1 for the parts outside the CDR3, the full variable domain is DSGVTQTPKHLITATGQRVTLRCSPRSGDLSVYWYQQSLDQGLQFLIQYYNGEERAKGNILERFSAQQFPDLHSELNLSSLELGDSALYFCASSVEPSGAYNEQFFGPGTRLTVL.

CDR3 sequence reads: CASSSSHVTGTTGELFF. The DNA for the CDR3 is TGTGCCAGCAGCTCAAGCCACGTTACGGGGACCACCGGGGAGCTGTTTTTT. The chain combines TRBV5-4 with TRBJ2-2; D possibly uses TRBD1 or TRBD2 (5 bases each). V gave up 3 bases and J gave up 4 bases, with 19 bases separating them. Germline V CDR1 and CDR2: SGHNT, YYREEE (reference sequence). This CDR3 contains 17 residues.

V and J are TRBV5-1 and TRBJ2-7; TRBD1 matches 8 bases. The CDR3 is 15 residues long. Germline V CDR1 and CDR2: SGHRS, YFSETQ. Trimming at V came to 4 bases and at J to 6 bases, leaving 12 bases not matched to a gene. This CDR3 reads CASSISGTGKFEQYF. The CDR3 DNA sequence: TGCGCCAGCAGCATCTCCGGGACAGGTAAATTCGAGCAGTACTTC.

This clone turned up a few times. The rearrangement uses TRBV18 and TRBJ1-3; D unclear. The CDR3 covers 16 residues. The germline V gene encodes CDR1 KGHSH and CDR2 LQKENI. Trimming removed 1 base at V and 4 bases at J, with 14 bases between. The DNA of the CDR3 is TGTGCCAGCTCACCACTGTCAGGAACCTCAGGAAACACCATATATTTT. It codes for CASSPLSGTSGNTIYF.

V usage is TRBV9 and J usage is TRBJ2-3, with D perhaps being TRBD1 or TRBD2 (5 bases each). The CDR3 extends over 13 amino acids. Germline CDR1 SGDLS, CDR2 YYNGEE. Trimming stripped 4 bases from V and 2 bases from J, with 8 bases between. Here the CDR3 DNA reads TGTGCCAGCAGCCGGGACCCCACAGATACGCAGTATTTT. Translating it yields CASSRDPTDTQYF.

This clone was observed a few times. The V call is TRBV27, the J call TRBJ1-1; maybe TRBD1 (5 bases). The CDR3 length is 14 residues. CDR1 MNHEY and CDR2 SMNVEV come from the germline V gene (reference sequence). With 5 bases removed from V and 1 base from J, the gap between germline ends came to 11 bases. This CDR3 reads CASSTQDKNTEAFF. CDR3 DNA sequence: TGTGCCAGCAGTACTCAGGACAAGAACACTGAAGCTTTCTTT.

J is TRBJ2-3 and V is TRBV4-3; TRBD2 matches 8 bases. Unmatched junction bases numbered 13, after V lost 4 bases and J lost 4 bases. Per the germline V gene, CDR1 is LGHNA and CDR2 is YSLEER. The CDR3 runs to 17 residues. This CDR3 is CASSPRGAERYADTQYF. The DNA of the CDR3 is TGCGCCAGCAGCCCGCGGGGGGCCGAGCGGTATGCAGATACGCAGTATTTT.

CDR3 region: CATFTGAEAFF. The CDR3 DNA reads as TGTGCCACCTTTACTGGGGCTGAAGCTTTCTTT. The chain joins TRBV10-3 to TRBJ1-1; D call uncertain. The CDR3 consists of 11 residues. V lost 10 bases and J lost 6, with 12 bases in between. Per the germline V gene, CDR1 is ENHRY and CDR2 is SYGVKD.

V and J are TRBV19 and TRBJ1-1; weak D call: TRBD1 (5 bases). V shed 4 bases and J shed 3 bases, with 15 bases lying between them. Germline V gene lookup returns CDR1 LNHDA and CDR2 SQIVND (reference sequence). CDR3 length: 15 residues. The CDR3 region has the DNA TGTGCCAGTAGTACCCGGGGACGGGATGACACTGAAGCTTTCTTT. Encoded protein: CASSTRGRDDTEAFF.

The J gene is TRBJ2-6, the V gene TRBV5-6; D is uncertain. V was shortened by 3 bases and J by 0 bases, with 7 bases between the two germline ends. Germline values: CDR1 SGHDT, CDR2 YYEEEE. The CDR3 sequence is 15 residues long. CDR3 in amino acids: CASSSPSSGANVLTF. The CDR3 bases are TGTGCCAGCAGCTCCCCAAGCTCTGGGGCCAACGTCCTGACTTTC.